The 20 T cell receptor beta chains listed next were all sequenced from one sample in a study of cytomegalovirus exposure and HLA in healthy donors. The PCR ran on 60 Vbeta and 13 Jbeta primers. The repertoire was sequenced with immunoSEQ multiplex PCR; TCRdb's copy has only in-frame clones and lacks some. The sample has roughly 180,000 clones, roughly 80% seen once. Source material: PBMCs. All receptors derive from a man in his forties in good health and CMV-seronegative.

This clone was observed a few times. The gene calls are TRBV11-2 and TRBJ1-2; possibly TRBD1 for D (5 bases). The V end was cut by 1 base, the J end by 5 bases, with 20 bases between. The germline gives CDR1 SGHAT, CDR2 FQNNGV. This CDR3 contains 17 residues. The CDR3 DNA is TGTGCCAGCAGCTTAGTGCGGGACCCTCTGGGGTCATATGGCTACACCTTC. Translating it yields CASSLVRDPLGSYGYTF.

This chain uses TRBV9 with TRBJ2-2; TRBD1 might be the D (6 bases). The CDR3 is made up of 13 amino acids. The ends were cut back, 5 bases at V and 4 bases at J, with 9 bases in the middle. Germline loops: CDR1 SGDLS, CDR2 YYNGEE. The CDR3 here is CASRGTSTGELFF. Written as DNA, the CDR3 is TGTGCCAGCAGAGGGACATCCACCGGGGAGCTGTTTTTT.

V gene TRBV27 combines with J gene TRBJ1-6, with D unresolved. This CDR3 contains 16 residues. Per germline, CDR1 MNHEY and CDR2 SMNVEV (reference sequence). Trimming took 8 bases from V and 5 from J, leaving 19 bases between them. Written as DNA, the CDR3 is TGTGCCAGCTCCTCCGTCGAGTCCTTACATAATTCACCCCTCCACTTT. It is translated as CASSSVESLHNSPLHF.

In this sample, this clone turned up a few times. V and J are TRBV7-3 and TRBJ2-1, with D maybe TRBD2 (6 bases). Trimming removed 1 base from V and 12 bases from J, with 22 bases in between. The length of the CDR3 is 16 residues. Germline CDR1 SGHTA, CDR2 FQGTGA. The CDR3 DNA follows: TGTGCCAGCAGCTTAAACGGCGGGGCCGGGGCAATGGCGCAGTTCTTC. This sequence encodes CASSLNGGAGAMAQFF.

J is TRBJ2-1 and V is TRBV7-3; TRBD2 agrees at 7 bases. The ends lost 2 bases at V and 7 bases at J; junction bases unmatched: 8. Germline values: CDR1 SGHTA, CDR2 FQGTGA. The CDR3 is 15 residues long. CDR3 sequence (DNA): TGTGCCAGCAGCTTAGGCGGGGGAGGTAATAATGAGCAGTTCTTC. Translated: CASSLGGGGNNEQFF.

This sequence joins TRBV5-1 and TRBJ2-4; 10 positions match TRBD2. CDR3 length: 21 amino acids. Germline CDR1 reads SGHRS; CDR2 reads YFSETQ. With V trimmed by 0 bases and J by 0 bases, 15 bases remained unmatched. The CDR3 nucleotides read TGCGCCAGCAGCTTGGCCATGTCTAGCGGGAGTTGGGAGCTAGCCAAAAACATTCAGTACTTC. Translated: CASSLAMSSGSWELAKNIQYF.

This chain uses TRBV18 with TRBJ2-7, with TRBD1 identical over 9 bases. V was clipped by 3 bases and J by 2 bases; unmatched bases: 2. The CDR3 sequence is 14 residues long. Per the germline V gene, CDR1 is KGHSH and CDR2 is LQKENI. CDR3 DNA sequence: TGTGCCAGCTCACCGGGACAGGGCACCTACGAGCAGTACTTC. Its protein product is CASSPGQGTYEQYF. The full variable domain, its missing parts supplied by reference TRBV18 and TRBJ2-7, is NAGVMQNPRHLVRRRGQEARLRCSPMKGHSHVYWYRQLPEEGLKFMVYLQKENIIDESGMPKERFSAEFPKEGPSILRIQQVVRGDSAAYFCASSPGQGTYEQYFGPGTRLTVT.

This chain connects TRBV28 to TRBJ1-4; 11 bases agree with TRBD1. V was pared by 5 bases and J by 4 bases, with 9 bases of the junction left unmatched. The CDR3 is 17 amino acids. Looked up from germline, CDR1 is MDHEN and CDR2 is SYDVKM. The CDR3 sequence: CASSPSGTGGYNEKLFF. The CDR3 DNA reads TGTGCCAGCAGTCCTTCCGGGACAGGGGGTTATAATGAAAAACTGTTTTTT.

This chain connects TRBV2 to TRBJ2-1; D remains ambiguous. This CDR3 comprises 14 residues. Per the germline V gene, CDR1 is SNHLY and CDR2 is FYNNEI. The germline V and J ends were trimmed by 0 bases and 4 bases, with 7 bases remaining between them. The CDR3 region is CASSEAAAYNEQFF. The CDR3 nucleotides read TGTGCCAGCAGTGAAGCGGCCGCTTACAATGAGCAGTTCTTC.

The rearrangement uses TRBV2 and TRBJ1-4, with D uncertain. V shed 6 bases and J shed 5 bases, with 13 bases lying between them. Germline V CDR1 and CDR2: SNHLY, FYNNEI. This CDR3 has 14 residues. The DNA for the CDR3 is TGTGCCAGCAGGAGAGATTCGAACAATGAAAAACTGTTTTTT. This codes for CASRRDSNNEKLFF.

The V call is TRBV11-2, the J call TRBJ2-3; 12 bases align to TRBD2. Germline values: CDR1 SGHAT, CDR2 FQNNGV. The junction had 15 bases not matched to a gene; V was cut back by 1 base and J by 7 bases. The CDR3 has 19 amino acids. CDR3: CASSLGSSGGAGGVNTQYF. The CDR3 nucleotides are TGTGCCAGCAGCTTAGGATCTAGCGGGGGGGCCGGGGGCGTTAATACGCAGTATTTT. Drawing the rest from reference TRBV11-2 and TRBJ2-3, the complete variable domain is EAGVAQSPRYKIIEKRQSVAFWCNPISGHATLYWYQQILGQGPKLLIQFQNNGVVDDSQLPKDRFSAERLKGVDSTLKIQPAKLEDSAVYLCASSLGSSGGAGGVNTQYFGPGTRLTVL.

This clone was detected once. The genes are TRBV29-1 and TRBJ2-4, with D tentatively TRBD1 (5 bases). This CDR3 is 15 amino acids long. V was pared by 5 bases and J by 1 base, with 15 bases between. Germline-derived CDR1 and CDR2 are SQVTM and ANQGSEA. CDR3 DNA sequence: TGCAGCGTTTCAACAGGCCTCCTGGCCAAAAACATTCAGTACTTC. Amino acid sequence: CSVSTGLLAKNIQYF.

This clone was observed a handful of times. This chain uses TRBV4-2 with TRBJ1-2, with D perhaps matching TRBD1 (5 bases). The CDR3 is made up of 14 amino acids. V shed 2 bases and J shed 6 bases, with 13 bases lying between them. Germline CDR1 reads LGHNA; CDR2 reads YNFKEQ. This CDR3 is CASSQLQGVNGYTF. The CDR3, as DNA: TGTGCCAGCAGCCAATTGCAGGGCGTGAATGGCTACACCTTC.

The CDR3 sequence is CASSERRPRLGQETQYF. CDR3 bases: TGTGCCAGCAGCGAAAGGAGGCCCCGGTTGGGGCAAGAGACCCAGTACTTC. The V call is TRBV5-4, the J call TRBJ2-5, with D possibly being TRBD2 (5 bases). V gave up 4 bases and J gave up 2 bases, with 21 bases separating them. Germline V lookup: CDR1 SGHNT, CDR2 YYREEE (reference sequence). The CDR3 extends over 17 amino acids.

The CDR3 sequence is CASSVASGQGYTEAFF. In DNA, the CDR3 is TGTGCCAGCAGCGTAGCCTCGGGACAGGGATACACTGAAGCTTTCTTT. The gene calls are TRBV9 and TRBJ1-1, with 9 bases lining up with TRBD1. J gave up 3 bases and V 0 bases, and 6 bases lay outside the gene matches. Germline CDR1 is SGDLS and CDR2 is YYNGEE. This CDR3 has 16 amino acids.

The V and J genes are TRBV27 and TRBJ2-7, with 11 bases matching TRBD1. V trimming: 1 base; J trimming: 6 bases; junction bases outside the gene matches: 5. The CDR3 is 15 amino acids. Germline V gene lookup returns CDR1 MNHEY and CDR2 SMNVEV (reference sequence). CDR3 in DNA: TGTGCCAGCAGTTTATTGGGGACAGGGGGATTCGAGCAGTACTTC. This gives the protein CASSLLGTGGFEQYF.

The chain combines TRBV4-1 with TRBJ2-7; 10 bases map to TRBD2. The V and J ends lost 4 bases and 2 bases, in that order; junction bases with no gene match: 5. Looked up from germline, CDR1 is MGHRA and CDR2 is YSYEKL. The CDR3 contains 15 residues. DNA of the CDR3: TGCGCCAGCAGCCGGACCCTAGCGGGGGCCTACGAGCAGTACTTC. It yields the protein CASSRTLAGAYEQYF.

V gene TRBV11-2 combines with J gene TRBJ2-5; D perhaps matches TRBD2 (5 bases). Per the germline V gene, CDR1 is SGHAT and CDR2 is FQNNGV. V was clipped by 5 bases and J by 4 bases, with 17 bases between them. The CDR3 covers 15 residues. DNA of the CDR3: TGTGCCAGCAGCATACCTAGACCTAGCAGAGAGACCCAGTACTTC. Protein sequence: CASSIPRPSRETQYF.

V and J are TRBV7-3 and TRBJ2-3, with TRBD2 as a possible D gene (7 bases). This CDR3 contains 18 residues. CDR1 and CDR2 from the germline V gene are SGHTA and FQGTGA. Trimming stripped 5 bases from V and 2 bases from J, with 23 bases between. The CDR3 is CASSPAAGAAIDTDTQYF. CDR3 in DNA: TGTGCCAGCAGCCCAGCCGCGGGGGCCGCAATAGACACAGATACGCAGTATTTT.

The V and J genes are TRBV5-1 and TRBJ2-7; 8 bases match TRBD1. Germline trimming cut 4 bases from V and 2 bases from J; bases unmatched to any gene: 5. Germline V gene lookup returns CDR1 SGHRS and CDR2 YFSETQ. The CDR3 consists of 14 residues. CDR3 amino acids: CASSDRQGTYEQYF. CDR3 nucleotide sequence: TGCGCCAGCAGCGATCGACAGGGGACCTACGAGCAGTACTTC.